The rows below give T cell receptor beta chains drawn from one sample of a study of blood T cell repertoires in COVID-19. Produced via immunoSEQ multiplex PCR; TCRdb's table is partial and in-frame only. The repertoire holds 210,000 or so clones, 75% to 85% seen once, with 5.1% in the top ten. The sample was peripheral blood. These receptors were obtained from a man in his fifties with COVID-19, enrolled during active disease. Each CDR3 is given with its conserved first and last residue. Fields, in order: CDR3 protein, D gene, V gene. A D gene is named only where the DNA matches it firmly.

CASSLDGGDSYEQYF NA TRBV5-1
CASSQGPSGGYTDTQYF TRBD2 TRBV4-1
CASSGPRTGGTEAFF TRBD1 TRBV2
CASSASAPTGGGQETQYF TRBD1 TRBV13
CSVLRESGENIQYF NA TRBV29-1
CASSQDHGGLGTEAFF NA TRBV3-1/TRBV3-2
CASSLQTGGTGETQYF TRBD1 TRBV5-1
CASSPNTGRNTEAFF NA TRBV28
CASSLARDSTDTQYF NA TRBV7-6
CASSHSKGQGANQPQHF TRBD1 TRBV2
CASSDRVGPQHF TRBD1 TRBV12-3/TRBV12-4
CASSPQGQGTYEQYF TRBD1 TRBV5-6
CASSSRTSGRSYEQYF TRBD2 TRBV6-5
CASSQFQGAGETQYF NA TRBV21-1
CASSMLGGIYGYTF NA TRBV2
CASGKQGYGYTF NA TRBV6-5
CASSETSGGYTGELFF TRBD2 TRBV6-1
CASSFGGGTITYEQYF TRBD2 TRBV7-9
CASSSTWTRKYTGELFF TRBD2 TRBV19
CSVRNTGSGANVLTF NA TRBV29-1
CASSTGMNTGELFF NA TRBV9
CASSPGSFGGTEAFF NA TRBV7-2
CASSLSFWNTGELFF NA TRBV6-5
CAWSGLETQYF NA TRBV30
CASSSLAGAYEQYF NA TRBV6-5
CASSVGLPSSYNEQFF NA TRBV2
CASSPRQGGGGVTNEKLFF TRBD1 TRBV7-9
CASSLVPQGYTEAFF NA TRBV4-3
CSASSGTDYGYTF TRBD1 TRBV20-1
CASSFEQVEAFF NA TRBV28
CASSSAGRSTDTQYF NA TRBV5-1
CASSPRGGFSTDTQYF TRBD2 TRBV7-9
CASSVEGTPAYEQYF NA TRBV9
CASRAGTANTEAFF TRBD1 TRBV28
CASSRSRGTGNTIYF NA TRBV19
CASSLSAARTDTQYF NA TRBV3-1/TRBV3-2
CASSSQAGGGNQPQHF NA TRBV7-2
CASSWVRTGLAFF NA TRBV27
CASSFISQGEQYF NA TRBV11-2
CASSESLKPGELFF NA TRBV10-1
CASSTTGISQYF NA TRBV12-3/TRBV12-4
CASSPFGGEFGETQYF TRBD2 TRBV18
CARSSGTGRHTGELFF TRBD1 TRBV5-3
CASSGTGGEGETQYF TRBD1 TRBV7-2
CASSDSTGSFVLF NA TRBV6-4
CASSPSSGAGGDTEAFF NA TRBV28
CARKRMGQGYNEQFF TRBD1 TRBV14
CAVLGTGVSEAFF TRBD1 TRBV6-5
CASGDRGNPKSQHF NA TRBV7-2
CASSYGTGVTEAFF TRBD1 TRBV5-1
CASSLGSGGAGEQFF TRBD2 TRBV19
CASSPTATSNQPQHF NA TRBV4-1
CANYLGQTYNEQFF NA TRBV18
CASSDRPYEQYF TRBD1 TRBV10-3
CASSPDTLTYGYTF NA TRBV25-1